This TCR beta chain was recorded in a study of blood T cells in healthy people across ages (dated by TCRdb to between 2014 and 2017). About the study as a whole: In model experiments, template switching captured about one uniquely barcoded TCR beta cDNA molecule for every two T cells. Age-related changes in TCR beta repertoire diversity were measured in the study by deep sequencing normalized with unique cDNA molecular identifiers. The donors were split into four age groups: young (average around 15 years), middle-aged (39), aged (roughly 60) and long-lived (about 74). To avoid experimental bias, donors of different ages were distributed randomly across sequencing lanes. The study analyzed two additional independent replicas of 1 million unique cDNA reads from the same blood draw for two donors, one aged 18 to 30 and one aged 80 or older. Paper-wide results and their limitations: As age increased, observed TCR beta diversity per million T cells dropped in a roughly linear way, and a significant reduction was already evident by age 40. Because the CMV infection status of the donors was unknown, age-related changes in expanded clonotypes may potentially have been confounded. Estimates of total diversity based on one million sequenced T cells were regarded as lower bounds and as underestimates. Compared with the aged group, the long-lived group had more naive CD4+ T cells, fewer expanded clones and increased TCR diversity, suggesting age selection. Bulk unsorted PBMC profiling prevented conclusive comparison of naive and antigen-experienced compartments. Observed TCR beta diversity correlated strongly with the percentage of naive T cells measured by flow cytometry.

Systemically healthy Caucasian individuals from Russia, 39 in total and aged about 6 to 90 years, were included as donors. Each donor gave ten milliliters of peripheral blood, collected into EDTA-treated Vacutainer tubes. Ficoll-Paque density-gradient centrifugation was used to isolate PBMCs, with at least 7 million per sample. Trizol reagent was used to extract total RNA from the PBMCs, yielding at least 5.5 micrograms per sample. Naive CD45RAhigh/CD27high T cell percentages were measured by flow cytometry on a PBMC aliquot from every donor. This clonotype was counted many times. Its antigen is still unknown. Per-base quality was not reported, and no clone a single base away is much larger than it. V and J are trimmed by 4 bases and 5 bases, and the gene matches miss 7 bases of the junction. Including the terminal cysteine and phenylalanine, the CDR3 comprises 15 residues. Only CDR3 DNA remains: 45 bases, in frame from the first base.

Library prep was done by 5' RACE. Data came from an Illumina HiSeq 2500. A second roughly 6 to 12 cycle PCR used a sample-barcoded 5' primer and a J-beta primer mix. A unique molecular identifier was introduced onto each TCR beta cDNA molecule by a template-switch 5' adaptor carrying 12 random nucleotides. At least 2.5 million CDR3-containing paired-end reads were obtained from each sample. First-strand cDNA synthesis was performed from all RNA using the Mint cDNA synthesis kit, with priming by a TRBC-specific oligonucleotide. All cDNA was treated with uracil-DNA glycosylase and then went through a first 18-cycle PCR with the universal primers M1SS and BC2_uni_R. The paper's processing steps were these. For normalization, 1 million high-quality reads, each with a distinct molecular identifier, were randomly selected from each sample. Reads with shared molecular identifiers were discarded instead of being binned into consensus sequences. MiTCR, set to a Q25 quality threshold and the strictest error-elimination algorithm, was used for CDR3 identification, clonotype clustering and error correction. A nonparametric unseen species model with Euler transformation was used to estimate a lower bound on total TCR beta diversity. Using fastp at Q25 and MiXCR, TCRdb reprocessed the public reads and kept productive beta chains. Every CDR3 protein is listed once, alongside the most common genes and DNA of its rows. TCRdb, not the authors, supplied the V and J calls. The sample data list about 780,000 distinct CDR3 sequences, and around 45% of these were observed just once. The ten largest make up around 18% of the sample.

The sample consisted of blood. The rearrangement joined TRBV12-3 or TRBV12-4 to TRBJ2-1, with 8 bases matching TRBD1. The source is an elderly man in good health. CDR3 protein: CASSSSRQGNNEQFF. Here is the DNA: TGTGCCAGCAGTTCCTCGCGACAGGGGAACAATGAGCAGTTCTTC.